The 9 T cell receptor beta chains presented below share a single source sample, sequenced in a study of beta chain features in type 1 diabetes. Sequencing targeted expressed TCRB transcripts, as all isolated RNA had been reverse transcribed. Here immunoSEQ multiplex PCR was the method, and the copy in TCRdb shows in-frame clones only, minus some. The sample yields under 450,000 clones, approximately 15% seen once. The sequenced sample consisted of naive CD4+ T cells from blood. The receptors derive from a man in his thirties or forties in good health.

The rearrangement links TRBV5-1 to TRBJ2-5; 10 bases are shared with TRBD2. Germline CDR1 and CDR2: SGHRS and YFSETQ. Losses at the gene ends were 0 bases for V and 1 base for J; bases not matched to a gene: 3. The CDR3 has 16 residues. In DNA form, the CDR3 reads TGCGCCAGCAGCTTGGCTAGCGGGGGAATCCAAGAGACCCAGTACTTC. It codes for CASSLASGGIQETQYF.

This clone was seen many times. The same CDR3 arises from other DNA sequences in this sample as well. The chain combines TRBV29-1 with TRBJ2-3; no definite D call. V lost 4 bases and J 2 bases, leaving 4 bases between the germline ends. The CDR3 extends over 11 amino acids. Per germline, CDR1 SQVTM and CDR2 ANQGSEA. Here the CDR3 DNA reads TGCAGCGTTGGACCCACAGATACGCAGTATTTT. Translated, it gives CSVGPTDTQYF.

The chain employs TRBV7-2 and TRBJ2-3, with D perhaps being TRBD1 or TRBD2 (5 bases each). The V end lost 1 base, the J end lost 3 bases, and 14 bases lay between the germline ends. Germline CDR1 SGHTA, CDR2 FQGNSA. The CDR3 runs 16 residues. CDR3 DNA sequence: TGTGCCAGCAGCTTAGAGGGACGAGTGGGTACAGATACGCAGTATTTT. It is translated as CASSLEGRVGTDTQYF.

The chain is built from TRBV6-6 and TRBJ1-2; D ambiguous. This CDR3 is built from 13 residues. Germline CDR1 is MNHNY and CDR2 is SVGAGI (reference sequence). V was clipped by 7 bases and J by 4 bases, with 13 bases between them. The CDR3 is CASTIRRGYGYTF. Written as DNA, the CDR3 is TGTGCCAGCACTATCCGCCGCGGCTATGGCTACACCTTC.

The rearrangement links TRBV7-2 to TRBJ2-5, with 9 bases aligning to TRBD2. The CDR3 covers 14 residues. The germline V gene has CDR1 SGHTA and CDR2 FQGNSA. J was trimmed by 5 bases and V by 5 bases; bases with no gene match: 6. The CDR3, as DNA: TGTGCCAGCAGCCGTAGCGGGGGTATGGAGACCCAGTACTTC. It yields the protein CASSRSGGMETQYF.

The chain is built from TRBV7-9 and TRBJ2-7; 14 bases are shared with TRBD2. Germline CDR1 SEHNR, CDR2 FQNEAQ (reference sequence). The ends lost 1 base at V and 3 bases at J; junction bases unmatched: 5. The CDR3 sequence is 17 residues long. The CDR3 bases are TGTGCCAGCAGCTTAGTGACTAGCGGGAGGGCCCGCTACGAGCAGTACGTC. It yields the protein CASSLVTSGRARYEQYV.

This chain uses TRBV6-1 with TRBJ2-5, with TRBD2 identical over 8 bases. The V segment lost 1 base and the J segment 5 bases; nucleotides outside the gene matches: 9. Germline CDR1 MNHNS, CDR2 SASEGT. This CDR3 contains 16 residues. CDR3 in amino acids: CASSEVGLAARETQYF. In nucleotides, the CDR3 is TGTGCCAGCAGTGAAGTTGGACTAGCCGCTCGGGAGACCCAGTACTTC.

This clone was seen a handful of times. The rearrangement joins TRBV21-1 to TRBJ2-7; the table calls TRBD1, which could not be checked here. TRBV21-1 constitutes a pseudogene. CDR3 size: 14 residues. The CDR3 reads CASSKQGSVYEQYV. DNA of the CDR3: TGTGCCAGCAGCAAGCAGGGGTCGGTTTACGAGCAGTACGTC.

This clone was recorded a few times. The genes are TRBV6-6 and TRBJ1-6; no reliable D call. CDR3 size: 13 residues. Deletions cut 6 bases from V and 7 bases from J, with 10 bases between. CDR1 is MNHNY and CDR2 is SVGAGI in the germline V gene (reference sequence). CDR3 sequence: CASSYAQNSPLHF. CDR3 nucleotide sequence: TGTGCCAGCAGCTACGCCCAGAATTCACCCCTCCACTTT.